Listed below are T cell receptor beta chains from one sample, sequenced in a study of blood T cells in healthy people across ages. From the 5' RACE reads, TCRdb called clonotypes with MiXCR, one entry per CDR3 protein. The sample has fewer than 950,000 distinct CDR3 sequences, about 36% seen once. Material for sequencing was blood. These receptor sequences come from a man younger than 35 in good health. The CDR3 runs from the conserved cysteine through the conserved F or W. D genes are given only for firm matches. Only some rows state a clone size, as once, few, many or a class for expanded clones.

cdr3_nt: TGTGCCAGCAGCTTATCGGGACAGCCCTACGAGCAGTACTTC; cdr3_aa: CASSLSGQPYEQYF; clone_size: few; v_call: TRBV7-9; j_call: TRBJ2-7; d_call: TRBD1
cdr3_nt: TGCAGTGCTACTCCCCCGCAGTTCCAAGAGGCCCAGTACTTC; cdr3_aa: CSATPPQFQEAQYF; clone_size: .; v_call: TRBV20-1; j_call: TRBJ2-5; d_call: .
cdr3_nt: TGCAGTGCTACCGGGACAGGAGCCTATGGCTACACCTTC; cdr3_aa: CSATGTGAYGYTF; clone_size: few; v_call: TRBV20-1; j_call: TRBJ1-2; d_call: TRBD1
cdr3_nt: TGTGCCAGCAGTGGGGCAGTCAGAACCCCAGGAATTCACGAGCAGTACTTC; cdr3_aa: CASSGAVRTPGIHEQYF; clone_size: .; v_call: TRBV2; j_call: TRBJ2-7; d_call: .
cdr3_nt: TGCAGTGCCTACAGGGGTGGCACAGATACGCAGTATTTT; cdr3_aa: CSAYRGGTDTQYF; clone_size: .; v_call: TRBV20-1; j_call: TRBJ2-3; d_call: TRBD1
cdr3_nt: TGTGCCAGCAGTTTGTTAGGCCAAGGCAATTCACCCCTCCACTTT; cdr3_aa: CASSLLGQGNSPLHF; clone_size: .; v_call: TRBV28; j_call: TRBJ1-6; d_call: .
cdr3_nt: TGCGCCAGCAGCCAAGTGTGGGACAGGGGGAATTGGGGCTATGGCTACACCTTC; cdr3_aa: CASSQVWDRGNWGYGYTF; clone_size: .; v_call: TRBV4-3; j_call: TRBJ1-2; d_call: TRBD1
cdr3_nt: TGCAGTGCTCGCCAAACACAGGGCCCGACCCAGTACTTC; cdr3_aa: CSARQTQGPTQYF; clone_size: .; v_call: TRBV20-1; j_call: TRBJ2-5; d_call: .
cdr3_nt: TGTGCCAGCAGCCACGACCGTGCATACTACACCTTC; cdr3_aa: CASSHDRAYYTF; clone_size: many; v_call: TRBV12-3/TRBV12-4; j_call: TRBJ1-2; d_call: .
cdr3_nt: TGCAGCGTTGAAGGCCAGGTTCAGGGTCGGGAGCAGTACTTC; cdr3_aa: CSVEGQVQGREQYF; clone_size: .; v_call: TRBV29-1; j_call: TRBJ2-7; d_call: .
cdr3_nt: TGTGCCGGCAGATTGGGCAAAAATGCGCAGTATTTT; cdr3_aa: CAGRLGKNAQYF; clone_size: .; v_call: TRBV12-3/TRBV12-4; j_call: TRBJ2-3; d_call: .
cdr3_nt: TGCAGCGTTGGGGGCAGGGCGGTCAATGAGCAGTTCTTC; cdr3_aa: CSVGGRAVNEQFF; clone_size: .; v_call: TRBV29-1; j_call: TRBJ2-1; d_call: .